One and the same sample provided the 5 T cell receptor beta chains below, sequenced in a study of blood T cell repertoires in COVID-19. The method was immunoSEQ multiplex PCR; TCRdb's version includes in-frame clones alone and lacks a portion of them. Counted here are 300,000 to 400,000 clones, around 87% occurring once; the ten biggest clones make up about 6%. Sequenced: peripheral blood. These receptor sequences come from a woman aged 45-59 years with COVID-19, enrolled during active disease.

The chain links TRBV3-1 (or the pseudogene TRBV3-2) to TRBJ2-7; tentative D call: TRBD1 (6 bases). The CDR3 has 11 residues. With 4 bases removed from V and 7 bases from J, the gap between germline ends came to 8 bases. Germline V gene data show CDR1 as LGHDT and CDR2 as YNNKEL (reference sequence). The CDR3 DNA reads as TGTGCCAGCAGCCTCAGGGGAGAGCAGTACTTC. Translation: CASSLRGEQYF.

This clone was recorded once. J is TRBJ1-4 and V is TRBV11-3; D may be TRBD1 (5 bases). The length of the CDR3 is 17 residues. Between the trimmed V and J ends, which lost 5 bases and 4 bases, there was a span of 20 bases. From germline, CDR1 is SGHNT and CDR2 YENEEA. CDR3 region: CASSPIWTPSSNEKLFF. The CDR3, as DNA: TGTGCCAGCAGCCCTATTTGGACACCTTCAAGTAATGAAAAACTGTTTTTT. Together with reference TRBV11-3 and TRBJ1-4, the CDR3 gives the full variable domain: EAGVVQSPRYKIIEKKQPVAFWCNPISGHNTLYWYLQNLGQGPELLIRYENEEAVDDSQLPKDRFSAERLKGVDSTLKIQPAELGDSAVYLCASSPIWTPSSNEKLFFGSGTQLSVL.

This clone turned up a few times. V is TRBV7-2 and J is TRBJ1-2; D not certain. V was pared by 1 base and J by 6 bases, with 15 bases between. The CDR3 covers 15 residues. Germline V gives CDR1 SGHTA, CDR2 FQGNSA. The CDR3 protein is CASSLDGRPNNGYTF. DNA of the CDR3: TGTGCCAGCAGCTTAGATGGCAGGCCAAATAATGGCTACACCTTC.

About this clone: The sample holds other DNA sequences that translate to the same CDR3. Written as DNA, the CDR3 is TGCGCCAGCAGCTTAGAAGGGGGCTCTGGAAACACCATATATTTT. This gives the protein CASSLEGGSGNTIYF. The chain uses TRBV5-1 and TRBJ1-3; tentatively, D is TRBD1 (6 bases). The CDR3 has 15 amino acids. Trimming shortened V by 2 bases and J by 0 bases, and 9 bases separated the two germline ends. Germline CDR1 SGHRS, CDR2 YFSETQ.

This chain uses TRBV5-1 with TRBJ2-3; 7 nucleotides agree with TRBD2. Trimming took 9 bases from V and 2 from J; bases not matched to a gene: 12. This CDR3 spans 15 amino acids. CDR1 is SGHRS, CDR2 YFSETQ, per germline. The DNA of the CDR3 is TGCGCCACCTCCGCTAGCGGAGGGTCCACAGATACGCAGTATTTT. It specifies CATSASGGSTDTQYF. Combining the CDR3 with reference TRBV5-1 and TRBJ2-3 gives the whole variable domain KAGVTQTPRYLIKTRGQQVTLSCSPISGHRSVSWYQQTPGQGLQFLFEYFSETQRNKGNFPGRFSGRQFSNSRSEMNVSTLELGDSALYLCATSASGGSTDTQYFGPGTRLTVL.